The 6 T cell receptor beta chains in this list originate from one sample, sequenced in a study of cytomegalovirus exposure and HLA in healthy donors. The repertoire was sequenced with immunoSEQ multiplex PCR; TCRdb's copy has only in-frame clones and lacks some. Altogether about 56,000 clones are present, about 92% being singletons, with the ten largest covering 1.1%. The sample comprised PBMCs. These receptor sequences come from a man younger than 35 in good health and CMV-seronegative.

The chain has TRBV7-2 and TRBJ2-5; TRBD1 is a possible D gene (5 bases). V lost 5 bases to trimming and J lost 1 base, with 8 bases between them. Germline-derived CDR1 and CDR2 are SGHTA and FQGNSA. The CDR3 totals 13 residues. The DNA for the CDR3 is TGTGCCAGCAGCGGCAGGGTCCAAGAGACCCAGTACTTC. Translated, it gives CASSGRVQETQYF.

The V call is TRBV29-1, the J call TRBJ2-1, with TRBD2 matching over 8 bases. The V gene end was trimmed by 2 bases and the J gene end by 5 bases; junction bases not matched to a gene: 11. Germline CDR1 and CDR2: SQVTM and ANQGSEA. This CDR3 spans 16 amino acids. The CDR3 DNA sequence: TGCAGCGTTGAATATAGCGCCGGGACTAGGGACAATGAGCAGTTCTTC. This translates into CSVEYSAGTRDNEQFF.

This chain uses TRBV28 with TRBJ2-7; 7 nucleotides match TRBD1. The CDR3 is 14 amino acids. V was clipped by 7 bases and J by 5 bases; unmatched bases: 11. CDR1 is MDHEN, CDR2 SYDVKM, per germline. The chain's CDR3 is CASKDLYRGDEQYF. As DNA, the CDR3 is TGTGCCAGCAAAGACTTATACAGGGGAGACGAGCAGTACTTC.

The chain couples TRBV6-5 to TRBJ2-7, with D perhaps TRBD1 (6 bases). The germline gives CDR1 MNHEY, CDR2 SVGAGI. The CDR3 has 16 amino acids. The V end lost 1 base, the J end lost 6 bases, and 19 bases lay between the germline ends. As DNA, the CDR3 is TGTGCCAGCAGTTACTGGGGCGCGCGGAGAGGGGGCGAGCAGTACTTC. Translating gives CASSYWGARRGGEQYF.

V and J are TRBV7-8 and TRBJ2-7, with 9 positions matching TRBD1. The CDR3 length is 16 residues. Germline V gives CDR1 SGHVS, CDR2 FQNEAQ. J was trimmed by 5 bases and V by 6 bases; bases with no gene match: 14. The CDR3 sequence is CASSREPGQGTNEQYF. The CDR3 DNA is TGTGCCAGCAGTCGAGAACCGGGACAGGGAACCAACGAGCAGTACTTC.

V is TRBV27 and J is TRBJ1-2, with D perhaps TRBD1 (5 bases). Germline V gene sequence: CDR1 MNHEY, CDR2 SMNVEV (reference sequence). The CDR3 has 18 amino acids. V was clipped by 3 bases and J by 0 bases, with 20 bases between them. CDR3 sequence (DNA): TGTGCCAGCAGTTTGTCTTCAAGGGGTAGAGGAGCTAACTATGGCTACACCTTC. Amino acid sequence: CASSLSSRGRGANYGYTF.